These T cell receptor beta chains were read from a single sample in a study of blood T cell repertoires in COVID-19. Only in-frame clones appear in the TCRdb table, and some are missing; sequencing was by immunoSEQ multiplex PCR. The sample includes around 250,000 clones, 85% to 90% seen only once; the top ten take 15% to 17%. Sequenced sample: PBMCs or T cells enriched from blood (not recorded which). Receptor source: a man between 18 and 29 years old who had recovered from COVID-19. The CDR3 runs from the conserved cysteine through the conserved F or W. Each record gives: J gene, clone size, V gene, D gene, CDR3 protein, CDR3 DNA. D genes are given only for firm matches. Only some rows state a clone size, as once, few, many or a class for expanded clones.

TRBJ2-2,-,TRBV5-1,TRBD2,CASSLDRTSGEANTGELFF,TGCGCCAGCAGCTTGGATCGGACTAGCGGGGAGGCGAACACCGGGGAGCTGTTTTTT
TRBJ2-7,-,TRBV29-1,-,CSAGTGEQYF,TGCAGCGCGGGGACTGGCGAGCAGTACTTC
TRBJ2-2,-,TRBV7-6,-,CASSLISGELFF,TGTGCCAGCAGCTTAATCTCCGGGGAGCTGTTTTTT
TRBJ2-7,-,TRBV18,-,CASSPSTGISYEQYF,TGTGCCAGCTCACCAAGTACAGGGATCTCCTACGAGCAGTACTTC
TRBJ2-5,-,TRBV19,TRBD2,CASSLAGISGTQYF,TGTGCCAGTAGTCTAGCGGGGATTTCCGGGACCCAGTACTTC
TRBJ2-3,once,TRBV6-1,TRBD2,CASSVGSGAPSTDTQYF,TGTGCCAGCAGTGTGGGTAGCGGGGCCCCTAGCACAGATACGCAGTATTTT
TRBJ2-2,few,TRBV24-1,-,CATSDPRLGNTGELFF,TGTGCCACCAGTGATCCCCGACTAGGGAACACCGGGGAGCTGTTTTTT
TRBJ1-5,once,TRBV6-6,-,CASSYPGGGGNQPQHF,TGTGCCAGCAGTTACCCGGGAGGCGGTGGGAATCAGCCCCAGCATTTT
TRBJ1-3,-,TRBV30,-,CAWNQGSGNTIYF,TGTGCCTGGAATCAGGGATCTGGAAACACCATATATTTT
TRBJ1-1,-,TRBV19,-,CASSRTTGFRGQAFF,TGTGCCAGTAGTAGGACGACCGGGTTTCGAGGGCAAGCTTTCTTT
TRBJ2-7,-,TRBV9,TRBD1,CASSSSGTAYEQYF,TGTGCCAGCAGCTCATCCGGGACAGCCTACGAGCAGTACTTC
TRBJ1-2,-,TRBV2,TRBD1,CASTVLGQMSTWGGYTF,TGTGCCAGCACCGTTCTGGGACAGATGTCAACATGGGGTGGCTACACCTTC
TRBJ1-5,-,TRBV2,TRBD1,CASSGTGNQPQHF,TGTGCCAGCTCCGGGACAGGCAATCAGCCCCAGCATTTT
TRBJ2-5,once,TRBV2,-,CASRGGQWETQYF,TGTGCCAGCAGGGGGGGACAGTGGGAGACCCAGTACTTC
TRBJ1-1,-,TRBV3-1/TRBV3-2,-,CASSLGGHDTEAFF,TGTGCCAGCAGCCTCGGGGGGCATGACACTGAAGCTTTCTTT
TRBJ2-1,-,TRBV5-1,TRBD2,CASSLVAGVDNEQFF,TGCGCCAGCAGCTTGGTAGCGGGAGTCGACAATGAGCAGTTCTTC
TRBJ1-6,once,TRBV10-3,-,CAISESGPNSPLHF,TGTGCCATCAGTGAGTCGGGCCCAAATTCACCCCTCCACTTT
TRBJ1-1,-,TRBV5-1,TRBD1,CASSTGQAYESTEAFF,TGCGCCAGCAGCACCGGACAGGCCTACGAGAGCACTGAAGCTTTCTTT
TRBJ2-1,-,TRBV5-5,TRBD2,CASSNSGSSYNEQFF,TGTGCCAGCAGCAACAGCGGGAGTTCCTACAATGAGCAGTTCTTC
TRBJ2-2,-,TRBV19,-,CASSTLGLGVPGELFF,TGTGCCAGTAGTACTCTAGGACTGGGTGTCCCCGGGGAGCTGTTTTTT
TRBJ1-1,once,TRBV6-1,TRBD1,CASSARTGHMNTEAFF,TGTGCCAGCAGTGCTCGGACAGGGCACATGAACACTGAAGCTTTCTTT
TRBJ2-4,-,TRBV6-5,TRBD2,CASSRRGGNNIQYF,TGTGCCAGCAGTAGGCGGGGGGGCAACAACATTCAGTACTTC
TRBJ2-2,many,TRBV5-1,TRBD2,CASSSQLAGTGELFF,TGCGCCAGCAGCTCCCAACTAGCGGGTACCGGGGAGCTGTTTTTT
TRBJ1-2,-,TRBV27,TRBD1,CASSPRDSSYGYTF,TGTGCCAGCAGTCCTAGGGACAGTTCATATGGCTACACCTTC
TRBJ2-3,-,TRBV7-9,TRBD2,CASSEGTSRADTQYF,TGTGCCAGCAGCGAAGGGACTAGCCGCGCAGATACGCAGTATTTT
TRBJ1-6,-,TRBV6-6,TRBD1,CASSRHTSRTGNSPLHF,TGTGCCAGCAGCCGACATACTTCTAGGACAGGGAATTCACCCCTCCACTTT
TRBJ2-1,-,TRBV19,-,CASRGALDEQFF,TGTGCCAGTAGGGGAGCGCTGGATGAGCAGTTCTTC
TRBJ1-5,-,TRBV28,-,CASSSREGGASNQPQHF,TGTGCCAGCAGTTCCCGCGAGGGGGGGGCGAGCAATCAGCCCCAGCATTTT
TRBJ1-2,-,TRBV2,TRBD1,CASSEFLTGRNGYTF,TGTGCCAGCAGTGAATTCTTGACAGGGCGAAATGGCTACACCTTC
TRBJ2-5,few,TRBV6-1,TRBD2,CASSGRTSEGRETQYF,TGTGCCAGCAGTGGCCGGACTAGCGAGGGTAGAGAGACCCAGTACTTC
TRBJ2-7,-,TRBV7-9,-,CASSRNRDYEQYF,TGTGCCAGCAGCCGAAACAGAGATTACGAGCAGTACTTC
TRBJ1-1,-,TRBV29-1,-,CSASRRESTEAFF,TGCAGCGCCTCGCGCCGGGAGAGCACTGAAGCTTTCTTT
TRBJ1-1,-,TRBV5-4,TRBD1,CASNDRATEAFF,TGTGCCAGCAACGACAGGGCCACTGAAGCTTTCTTT
TRBJ2-3,-,TRBV3-1/TRBV3-2,-,CASSQVGAGDTQYF,TGTGCCAGCAGCCAAGTAGGGGCAGGGGATACGCAGTATTTT
TRBJ2-3,-,TRBV24-1,-,CATSPGGWGTDTQYF,TGTGCCACCAGCCCAGGGGGGTGGGGCACAGATACGCAGTATTTT
TRBJ2-3,-,TRBV7-3,TRBD2,CASSSVAGGATDTQYF,TGTGCCAGCAGCTCCGTAGCGGGAGGGGCCACAGATACGCAGTATTTT
TRBJ2-2,-,TRBV4-1,TRBD1,CASSQSGQGPNTGELFF,TGCGCCAGCAGCCAATCCGGACAGGGTCCGAACACCGGGGAGCTGTTTTTT
TRBJ2-7,-,TRBV7-9,-,CASSARGTSGPYEQYF,TGTGCCAGCAGCGCTCGGGGGACGTCGGGACCCTACGAGCAGTACTTC
TRBJ2-2,-,TRBV3-1/TRBV3-2,-,CASSQDQGELFF,TGTGCCAGCAGCCAAGATCAAGGGGAGCTGTTTTTT
TRBJ1-2,-,TRBV27,TRBD1,CASSSVDRDGYTF,TGTGCCAGCAGTTCCGTGGACAGGGACGGCTACACCTTC
TRBJ2-2,-,TRBV5-4,TRBD1,CASSPMEGQGVTGELFF,TGTGCCAGCTCTCCTATGGAGGGACAGGGGGTGACCGGGGAGCTGTTTTTT
TRBJ2-5,-,TRBV18,TRBD2,CASSPWGLAGVETQYF,TGTGCCAGCTCACCATGGGGACTAGCGGGAGTAGAGACCCAGTACTTC
TRBJ1-2,-,TRBV28,TRBD1,CASSLGTDGYTF,TGTGCCAGCAGTCTGGGGACAGATGGCTACACCTTC
TRBJ2-7,-,TRBV7-9,-,CASSDQGYEQYF,TGTGCCAGCAGTGACCAGGGTTACGAGCAGTACTTC
TRBJ2-7,-,TRBV2,-,CASRGGTYEQYF,TGTGCCAGCAGGGGGGGAACCTACGAGCAGTACTTC
TRBJ2-5,-,TRBV5-1,TRBD2,CASSIGLAGAQETQYF,TGCGCCAGCAGCATCGGACTAGCGGGCGCCCAAGAGACCCAGTACTTC
TRBJ2-7,-,TRBV15,TRBD1,CATSRGTGNEQYF,TGTGCCACCAGCAGGGGGACAGGGAACGAGCAGTACTTC
TRBJ1-2,many,TRBV5-4,-,CASSLQANYGYTF,TGTGCCAGCAGCCTACAGGCAAACTATGGCTACACCTTC
TRBJ2-1,-,TRBV10-1,-,CASSESVTGYEQFF,TGCGCCAGCAGTGAGTCCGTAACAGGGTATGAGCAGTTCTTC
TRBJ1-4,-,TRBV27,-,CASTFAVKLFF,TGTGCCAGCACCTTTGCGGTGAAACTGTTTTTT
TRBJ2-7,few,TRBV5-1,TRBD1,CASSSTGTGGHEQYF,TGCGCCAGCAGCTCAACCGGGACAGGAGGCCACGAGCAGTACTTC